This T cell receptor beta chain appears in the sequencing data of a study of blood T cell repertoires in COVID-19. Trimming removed 2 bases from V and 4 bases from J; junction bases left unmatched: 4. Looked up from germline, CDR1 is SGHDT and CDR2 is YYEEEE. The CDR3 loop spans 15 amino acids. Individuals aged about 18 to 90 years were recruited from around 22 US areas. Researchers sorted participants into cohorts using their self-reported clinical history. Those designated as exposed participants met a COVID-19 case within 2 weeks before study entry. Authors' data handling: Estimation of nucleated cell counts was performed using reference gene primer amplification. Clones were sequenced by immunoSEQ multiplex PCR, and TCRdb holds only the in-frame ones, with some missing. That table supplies the V and J calls and clone size; D and trimming were determined from the DNA. Of around 190,000 clones listed, 84% are singletons.

V gene TRBV5-6 combines with J gene TRBJ2-5; 11 bases fit TRBD2. Sequencing was performed on PBMCs or T cells enriched from blood (not recorded which). The sequence derives from a woman aged 25 to 45 who had been exposed to COVID-19. The CDR3 here is CASSFTSGGGETQYF. The CDR3 coding sequence is TGTGCCAGCAGCTTTACTAGCGGGGGTGGAGAGACCCAGTACTTC.